This T cell receptor (beta chain) was captured by sequencing in a study of cytomegalovirus exposure and HLA in healthy donors. Study-wide findings and caveats: Later, an analysis found that TCR clusters from the first cohort tended to co-occur in the roughly 120 validation repertoires.

The table came from immunoSEQ multiplex PCR; TCRdb's copy has only in-frame clones and leaves some out. The table has fewer than 90,000 clones, roughly 84% seen once. The germline V and J ends were trimmed by 2 bases and 5 bases, with 9 bases remaining between them. Germline lookup yields CDR1 SGHTA and CDR2 FQGNSA. The CDR3 consists of 13 residues. While the first cohort had some 700 subjects, the donors belonged to the separate validation cohort of about 120 subjects. On this clone: No antigen is known for it.

The chain combines TRBV7-2 with TRBJ1-1; no clear D. The sequence came from a woman aged 18-35 years in good health and CMV-seropositive. Sequences were obtained from PBMCs. In nucleotides, the CDR3 is TGTGCCAGCAGCTTACGTCAGGCGACTGAAGCTTTCTTT. Translation gives CASSLRQATEAFF.